A selection of T cell receptor beta chains follows, all from one sample in a study of cytomegalovirus exposure and HLA in healthy donors. TCRdb's table, derived via immunoSEQ multiplex PCR, lists solely in-frame clones and lacks some. The data hold roughly 120,000 clones, with around 67% observed a single time. Sample: PBMCs. The receptors stem from a woman aged 35 to 49 in good health and CMV-seropositive. The CDR3 runs from the conserved cysteine through the conserved F or W.

J gene	CDR3 length	V gene	CDR3 protein
TRBJ2-7	13	TRBV30	CAWGGSSSYEQYF
TRBJ2-3	17	TRBV29-1	CSVDRGLRRSSTDTQYF
TRBJ1-3	14	TRBV18	CASSPGQVGNTIYF
TRBJ2-3	16	TRBV7-2	CASSPWEAGGADTQYF
TRBJ2-7	14	TRBV4-3	CASSQVTGYYEQYF
TRBJ2-1	13	TRBV28	CASSSGQDLRQFF
TRBJ1-1	12	TRBV29-1	CSVGQLGAEAFF
TRBJ2-1	17	TRBV9	CASSVLERTSLPGEQFF
TRBJ2-3	13	TRBV6-1	CASTGVGTDTQYF
TRBJ2-5	16	TRBV6-6	CASSYSRTTGGEEQYF
TRBJ1-2	17	TRBV12-5	CASGLVLTGGALYGYTF
TRBJ2-7	15	TRBV16	CASSQPGQPLGEQYF
TRBJ1-2	15	TRBV6-1	CASSPTDRGSGGYTF
TRBJ2-1	17	TRBV7-8	CASSVRPSGRGYNEQFF
TRBJ2-6	18	TRBV11-3	CASSLTSGPQSGANVLTF
TRBJ2-6	17	TRBV5-1	CASRTGTVYSGANVLTF
TRBJ2-3	13	TRBV28	CASIRTTTDTQYF
TRBJ1-6	18	TRBV18	CASSPAGDRGSFHSPLHF
TRBJ1-1	14	TRBV7-2	CASSPGGTSTEAFF
TRBJ2-4	12	TRBV11-2	CASSLDRNIQYF
TRBJ2-7	13	TRBV9	CASSVISGGEQYF
TRBJ2-1	12	TRBV28	CASYSSEFEQFF
TRBJ2-2	15	TRBV7-8	CASSSLILNTGELFF
TRBJ2-1	17	TRBV2	CASRGVAGLADNNEQFF
TRBJ1-1	14	TRBV30	CAWSVYQKNTEAFF
TRBJ1-4	13	TRBV11-2	CASSPRPGETLFF
TRBJ1-2	14	TRBV19	CASSTGTETWGYTF
TRBJ1-4	15	TRBV18	CASSPTDSSNEKLFF
TRBJ2-3	14	TRBV7-7	CASSLAGLANTQYF
TRBJ2-2	15	TRBV6-4	CARGRAELNTGELFF
TRBJ2-7	15	TRBV5-1	CASSLVTGNSYEQYF
TRBJ1-6	14	TRBV7-3	CASSLSPVSSPLHF
TRBJ2-3	13	TRBV30	CASRGGSTDTQYF
TRBJ2-7	14	TRBV4-3	CASSQGVQGYEQYF
TRBJ1-1	16	TRBV28	CASIGIRTGGHTEAFF
TRBJ1-1	15	TRBV6-5	CASSPSDSFSTEAFF
TRBJ1-2	17	TRBV13	CASSHRDRGVLGYGYTF
TRBJ2-7	15	TRBV5-1	CASSSSTGTFGEQYF
TRBJ2-7	14	TRBV11-3	CASSLDPSENEQYF
TRBJ2-3	14	TRBV5-1	CASSLFQRSDTQYF
TRBJ1-2	15	TRBV2	CASAVRDRGDGGYTF
TRBJ2-2	15	TRBV7-3	CASSPGLANTGELFF
TRBJ1-6	16	TRBV5-1	CASSSMSGIYNSPLHF
TRBJ1-2	13	TRBV5-1	CASSLASLSGYTF
TRBJ1-1	14	TRBV9	CASSRGQANTEAFF
TRBJ2-1	16	TRBV28	CASSAPGGESYNEQFF
TRBJ2-1	16	TRBV29-1	CSLLLAGGTLRNEQFF
TRBJ1-2	15	TRBV19	CASSVRPGQSYGYTF
TRBJ1-2	15	TRBV2	CASSEATGVNYGYTF
TRBJ2-5	13	TRBV18	CASSLASEETQYF
TRBJ1-2	12	TRBV28	CASRSIHYGYTF
TRBJ2-3	14	TRBV30	CACPSRLGTDTQYF
TRBJ1-1	15	TRBV7-9	CASSPGQGMNTEAFF
TRBJ2-1	15	TRBV28	CASSLTSAPKNEQFF
TRBJ2-2	15	TRBV7-9	CASSLGRTNTGELFF